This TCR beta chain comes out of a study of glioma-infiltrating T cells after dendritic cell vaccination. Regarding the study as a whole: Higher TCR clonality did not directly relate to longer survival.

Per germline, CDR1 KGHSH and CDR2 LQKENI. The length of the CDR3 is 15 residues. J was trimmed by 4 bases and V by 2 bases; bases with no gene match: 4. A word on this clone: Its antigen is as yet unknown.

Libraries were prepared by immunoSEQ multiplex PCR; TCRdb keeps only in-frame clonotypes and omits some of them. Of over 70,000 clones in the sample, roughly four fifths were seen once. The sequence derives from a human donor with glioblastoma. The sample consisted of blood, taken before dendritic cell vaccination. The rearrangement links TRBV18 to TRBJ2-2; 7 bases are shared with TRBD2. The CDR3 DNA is TGTGCCAGCTCACCAGCGGGAGTCGGCACCGGGGAGCTGTTTTTT. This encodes CASSPAGVGTGELFF.